The entry below describes one T cell receptor beta chain. The antigen remains unidentified. This sample was taken from a study of cytomegalovirus exposure and HLA in healthy donors. As for the donors, each was a healthy bone marrow donor. The PCR had 60 Vbeta and 13 Jbeta primers. Produced via immunoSEQ multiplex PCR; TCRdb's table is partial and in-frame only. This repertoire comprises 130,000 to 150,000 clones; its ten largest clones make up 1.6%. The study's findings and limits: One variant, a missense change in DCLRE1C, was linked in a later analysis to TCR beta V- and J-gene trimming. At a 0.05 false discovery rate, a later analysis found about 17,000 TCR beta sequences to be associated with HLA alleles. The productive fraction for most TCR beta V segments was about 87% or about 30% in an earlier analysis.

Germline V gene lookup returns CDR1 SGHDT and CDR2 YYEEEE. The CDR3 has 15 residues. V was pared by 0 bases and J by 0 bases, with 10 bases between. The receptor was derived from a woman between 50 and 59 years old in good health and CMV-seronegative. Input material: PBMCs. The V gene is TRBV5-6, the J gene TRBJ2-7; TRBD1 might be the D (6 bases). The CDR3 DNA reads TGTGCCAGCAGCTTGGGACAGGCCCTCTCCTACGAGCAGTACTTC. Translating it yields CASSLGQALSYEQYF.